This T cell receptor beta chain was recorded in a study of TIL therapy for anti-PD-1-resistant metastatic lung cancer. A single count supports this clone. Time point reported: pre-treatment sample, taken before nivolumab and TIL therapy. This was the immunoSEQ v3 assay. Sequenced by immunoSEQ multiplex PCR; TCRdb stores in-frame clones only, minus some. The sample consists of 55,000 to 70,000 clones, roughly 87% of them appearing once. The CDR3 totals 15 residues. The V and J ends lost 7 bases and 0 bases, in that order; junction bases with no gene match: 4. Looked up from germline, CDR1 is LNHDA and CDR2 is SQIVND (reference sequence).

The rearrangement links TRBV19 to TRBJ2-2, with TRBD1 matching over 8 bases. Material: blood, obtained at baseline. The clonotype comes from a person aged 25-85 years with non-small cell lung cancer. In DNA, the CDR3 is TGTGCCAGTACTCGGGACAGGCCGAACACCGGGGAGCTGTTTTTT. Protein: CASTRDRPNTGELFF.